These 4 T cell receptor beta chains were sequenced from one sample in a study of cytomegalovirus exposure and HLA in healthy donors. Primers for the PCR totalled 60 Vbeta and 13 Jbeta. Data came from immunoSEQ multiplex PCR; TCRdb stores just in-frame clones and leaves some out. This table has roughly 130,000 clones, approximately 85% appearing once. Sequencing was carried out using PBMCs. The receptors derive from a male donor in good health and CMV-seropositive.

This chain connects TRBV15 to TRBJ2-5; TRBD1 might be the D (6 bases). Germline CDR1 and CDR2: LNHNV and YYDKDF (reference sequence). This CDR3 region has 13 residues. Trimming left V 5 bases short and J 5 bases short, with 12 bases between. The CDR3 protein is CATSVTGLETQYF. The DNA for the CDR3 is TGTGCCACCAGCGTAACAGGGCTGGAGACCCAGTACTTC.

The chain has TRBV9 and TRBJ1-1, with 9 bases lining up with TRBD1. With V trimmed by 0 bases and J by 6 bases, 6 bases remained unmatched. CDR1 SGDLS and CDR2 YYNGEE come from the germline V gene. CDR3 length equals 15 residues. The DNA of the CDR3 is TGTGCCAGCAGCGTAGTACCGGGACAGGGACCTGAAGCTTTCTTT. Its protein is CASSVVPGQGPEAFF.

The gene calls are TRBV10-3 and TRBJ2-5, with D maybe TRBD1 (5 bases). Germline assignment: CDR1 ENHRY and CDR2 SYGVKD. V lost 4 bases to trimming and J lost 5 bases, with 8 bases between them. This CDR3 is 12 amino acids long. CDR3 sequence reads: CAISAPGETQYF. The CDR3 nucleotides read TGTGCCATCAGTGCCCCAGGGGAGACCCAGTACTTC.

The CDR3, as DNA: TGTGCCAGCACCCCGACTGGTCCCTACGAGCAGTACTTC. Amino acid sequence: CASTPTGPYEQYF. V is TRBV2 and J is TRBJ2-5; D ambiguous. The last part of the DNA fits TRBJ2-7 better; the J call may be wrong. This CDR3 is built from 13 residues. CDR1 and CDR2 (germline): SNHLY, FYNNEI.